These 3 T cell receptor beta chains came from one sample sequenced in a study of T cells in Graves' hyperthyroidism and ophthalmopathy. RNA transcripts provided the source from which TCR beta CDR3 regions were amplified. With the HTBI primer set, the TCR CDR3 went through a first round of RT-PCR. MiXCR, applied by TCRdb to the multiplex PCR reads, yields one record per CDR3 protein. The sample consists of some 250,000 distinct CDR3 sequences, 15% of them appearing once. The sequencing sample was made of blood. The source of these receptors is a woman aged 45-60 years with Graves' hyperthyroidism that later progressed to Graves' ophthalmopathy.

This clonotype came up many times. This chain uses TRBV7-2 with TRBJ2-3; no clear D gene. The CDR3 extends over 14 amino acids. Trimming took off 4 bases at V and 2 bases at J, with 10 bases between the two ends. Germline assignment: CDR1 SGHTA and CDR2 FQGNSA. CDR3 nucleotides: TGTGCCAGCAGCTCTATGGTCCTCACAGATACGCAGTATTTT. Amino acids: CASSSMVLTDTQYF.

This clonotype was observed many times. The rearrangement uses TRBV28 and TRBJ2-1; 9 bases are a match to TRBD2. CDR3 length: 15 amino acids. The trim removed 2 bases at V and 6 bases at J, leaving 5 bases unmatched. CDR1 MDHEN and CDR2 SYDVKM come from the germline V gene. CDR3 protein: CASSLGLAGPNEQFF. The CDR3 DNA reads TGTGCCAGCAGTTTAGGTCTAGCGGGACCCAATGAGCAGTTCTTC.

This clonotype came up many times. V usage is TRBV10-3 and J usage is TRBJ1-1; D is possibly TRBD1 (5 bases). The CDR3 length is 13 residues. Trimming removed 6 bases from V and 0 bases from J, with 8 bases in between. CDR1 is ENHRY and CDR2 is SYGVKD in the germline V gene. The DNA for the CDR3 is TGTGCCATCAGCAGGGAGATGAACACTGAAGCTTTCTTT. Its translation is CAISREMNTEAFF.